Sequencing of this TCR beta chain was carried out in a study of shared clonotypes between healthy human individuals. General study results and limits: Memory subsets generally showed smaller estimated richness than naive subsets did.

CD4+ cells underwent separation, giving CD45RA+ naive and CD45RA-negative memory subsets. The assay was immunoSEQ multiplex PCR, and TCRdb's table has in-frame clones only and misses some. Here the sample spans a few million clones, 90% to 95% being singletons. As to this clone: Its antigen remains unidentified.

The sequenced material came from naive CD4+ T cells sorted from blood. Subset reported: CD45RA+ positively selected. The receptor was derived from a man younger than 30 in good health.

The CDR3 DNA follows: TGTGCCAGCAGGTCGGCAGACTCCTCCCTAGACGGCTATGGCTACACCTTC. Its protein product is CASRSADSSLDGYGYTF. V gene TRBV7-2 combines with J gene TRBJ1-2; no clear D gene. V was cut by 6 bases and J by 4 bases, with 24 bases left in between. The germline V gene encodes CDR1 SGHTA and CDR2 FQGNSA. The CDR3 has 17 amino acids.